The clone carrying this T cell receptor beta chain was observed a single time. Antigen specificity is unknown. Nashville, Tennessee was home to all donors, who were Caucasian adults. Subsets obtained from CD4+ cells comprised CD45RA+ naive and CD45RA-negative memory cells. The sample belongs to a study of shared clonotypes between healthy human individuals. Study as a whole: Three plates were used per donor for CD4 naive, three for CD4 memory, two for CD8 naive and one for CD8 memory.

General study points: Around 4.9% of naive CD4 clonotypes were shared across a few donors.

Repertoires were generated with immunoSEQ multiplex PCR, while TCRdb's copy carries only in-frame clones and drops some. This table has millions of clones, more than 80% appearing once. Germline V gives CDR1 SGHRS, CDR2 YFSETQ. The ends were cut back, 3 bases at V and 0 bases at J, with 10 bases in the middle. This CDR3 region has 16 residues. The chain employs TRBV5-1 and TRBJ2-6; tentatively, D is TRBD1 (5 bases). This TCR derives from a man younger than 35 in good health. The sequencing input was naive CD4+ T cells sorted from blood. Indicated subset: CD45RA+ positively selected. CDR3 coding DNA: TGCGCCAGCAGCTCTACAGGTACCTCTGGGGCCAACGTCCTGACTTTC. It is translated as CASSSTGTSGANVLTF.